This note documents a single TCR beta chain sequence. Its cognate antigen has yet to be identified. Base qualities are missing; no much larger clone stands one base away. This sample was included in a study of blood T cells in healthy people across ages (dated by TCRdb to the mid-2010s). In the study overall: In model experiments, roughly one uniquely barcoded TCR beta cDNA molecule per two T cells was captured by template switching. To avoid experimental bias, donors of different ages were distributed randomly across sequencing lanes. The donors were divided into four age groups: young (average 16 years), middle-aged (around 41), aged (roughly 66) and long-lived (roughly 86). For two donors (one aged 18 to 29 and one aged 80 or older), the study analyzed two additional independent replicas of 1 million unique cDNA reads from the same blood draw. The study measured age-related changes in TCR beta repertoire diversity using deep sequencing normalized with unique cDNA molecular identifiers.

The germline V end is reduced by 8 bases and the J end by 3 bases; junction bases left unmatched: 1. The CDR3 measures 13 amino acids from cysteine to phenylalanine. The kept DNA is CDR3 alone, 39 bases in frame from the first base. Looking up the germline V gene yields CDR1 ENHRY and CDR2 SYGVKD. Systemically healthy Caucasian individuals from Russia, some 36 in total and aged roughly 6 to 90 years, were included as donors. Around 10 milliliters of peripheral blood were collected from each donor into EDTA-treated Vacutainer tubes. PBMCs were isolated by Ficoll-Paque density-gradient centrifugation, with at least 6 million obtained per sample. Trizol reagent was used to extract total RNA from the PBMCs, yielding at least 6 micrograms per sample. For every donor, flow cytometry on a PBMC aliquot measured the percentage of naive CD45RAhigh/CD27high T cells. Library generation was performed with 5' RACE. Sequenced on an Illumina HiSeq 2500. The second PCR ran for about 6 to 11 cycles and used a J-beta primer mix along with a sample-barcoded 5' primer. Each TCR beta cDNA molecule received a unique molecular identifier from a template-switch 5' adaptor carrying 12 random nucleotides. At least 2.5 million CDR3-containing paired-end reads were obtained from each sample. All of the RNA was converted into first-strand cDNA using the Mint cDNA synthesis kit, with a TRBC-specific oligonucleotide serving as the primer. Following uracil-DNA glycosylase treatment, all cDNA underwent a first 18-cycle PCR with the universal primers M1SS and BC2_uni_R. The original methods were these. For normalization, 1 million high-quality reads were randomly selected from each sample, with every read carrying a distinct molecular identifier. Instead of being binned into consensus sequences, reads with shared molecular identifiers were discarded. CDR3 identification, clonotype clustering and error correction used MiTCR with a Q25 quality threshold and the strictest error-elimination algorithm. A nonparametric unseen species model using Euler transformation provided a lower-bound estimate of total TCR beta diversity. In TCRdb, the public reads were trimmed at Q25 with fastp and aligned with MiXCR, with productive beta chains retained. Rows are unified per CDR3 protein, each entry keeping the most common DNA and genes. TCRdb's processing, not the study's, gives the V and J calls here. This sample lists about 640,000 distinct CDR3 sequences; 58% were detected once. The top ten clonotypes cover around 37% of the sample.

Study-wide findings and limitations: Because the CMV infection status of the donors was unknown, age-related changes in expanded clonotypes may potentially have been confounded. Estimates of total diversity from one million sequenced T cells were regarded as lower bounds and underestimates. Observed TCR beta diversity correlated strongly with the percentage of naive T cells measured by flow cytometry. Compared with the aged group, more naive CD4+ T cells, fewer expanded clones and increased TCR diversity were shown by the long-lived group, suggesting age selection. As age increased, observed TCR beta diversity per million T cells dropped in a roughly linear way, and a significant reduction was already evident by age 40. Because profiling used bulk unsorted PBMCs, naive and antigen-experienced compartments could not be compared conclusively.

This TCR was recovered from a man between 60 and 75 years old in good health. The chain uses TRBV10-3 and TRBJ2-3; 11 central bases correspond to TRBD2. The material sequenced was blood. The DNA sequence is TGTGCCATCGGACTAGCGGGTACAGATACGCAGTATTTT. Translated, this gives CAIGLAGTDTQYF.